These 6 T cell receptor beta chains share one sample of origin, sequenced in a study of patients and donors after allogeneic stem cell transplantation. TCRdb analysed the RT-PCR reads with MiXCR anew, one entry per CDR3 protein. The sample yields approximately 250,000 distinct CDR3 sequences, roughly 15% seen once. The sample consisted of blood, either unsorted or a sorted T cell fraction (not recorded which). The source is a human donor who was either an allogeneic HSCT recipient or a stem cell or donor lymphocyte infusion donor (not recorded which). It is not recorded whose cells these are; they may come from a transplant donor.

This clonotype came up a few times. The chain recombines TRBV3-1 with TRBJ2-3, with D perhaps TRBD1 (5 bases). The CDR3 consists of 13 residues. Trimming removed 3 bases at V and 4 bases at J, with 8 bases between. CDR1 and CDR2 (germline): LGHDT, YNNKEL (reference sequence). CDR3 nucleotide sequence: TGTGCCAGCAGCCATTGGGGCGCAGATACGCAGTATTTT. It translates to CASSHWGADTQYF.

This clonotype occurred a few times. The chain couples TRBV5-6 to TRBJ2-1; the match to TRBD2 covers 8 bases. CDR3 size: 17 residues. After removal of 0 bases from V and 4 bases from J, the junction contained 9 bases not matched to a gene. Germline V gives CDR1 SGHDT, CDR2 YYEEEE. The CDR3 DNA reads TGTGCCAGCAGCTTGGAAGTTGCTAGCGGGCGTTACAATGAGCAGTTCTTC. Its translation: CASSLEVASGRYNEQFF.

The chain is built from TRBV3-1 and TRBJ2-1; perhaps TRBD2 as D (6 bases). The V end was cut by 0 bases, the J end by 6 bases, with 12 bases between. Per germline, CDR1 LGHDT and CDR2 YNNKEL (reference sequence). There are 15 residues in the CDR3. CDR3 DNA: TGTGCCAGCAGCCAAGATCTGCCTAGCGTCAATGAGCAGTTCTTC. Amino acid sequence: CASSQDLPSVNEQFF.

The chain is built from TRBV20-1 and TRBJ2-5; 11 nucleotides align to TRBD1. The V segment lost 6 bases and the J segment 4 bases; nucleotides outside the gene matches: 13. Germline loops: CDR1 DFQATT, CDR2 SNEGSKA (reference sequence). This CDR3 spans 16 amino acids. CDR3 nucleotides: TGCAGTGCCATCCACGGATGGACAGGGGGCTCAGAGACCCAGTACTTC. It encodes CSAIHGWTGGSETQYF.

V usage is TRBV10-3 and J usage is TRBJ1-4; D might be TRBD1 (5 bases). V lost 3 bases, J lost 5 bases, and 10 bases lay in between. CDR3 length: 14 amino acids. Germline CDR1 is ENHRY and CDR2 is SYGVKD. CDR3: CAISDPGGNEKLFF. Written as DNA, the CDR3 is TGTGCCATCAGTGATCCGGGGGGGAATGAAAAACTGTTTTTT.

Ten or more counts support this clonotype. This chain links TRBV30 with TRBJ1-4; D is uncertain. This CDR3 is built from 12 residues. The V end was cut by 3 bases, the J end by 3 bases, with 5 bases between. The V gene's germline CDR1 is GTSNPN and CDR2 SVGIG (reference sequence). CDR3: CAWSQPNEKLFF. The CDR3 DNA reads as TGTGCCTGGAGCCAGCCTAATGAAAAACTGTTTTTT.